A single sample is the source of the 14 T cell receptor beta chains below, sequenced in a study of T cell responses to AZD1222 COVID-19 vaccine. Repertoires were generated with immunoSEQ multiplex PCR, while TCRdb's copy carries only in-frame clones and drops some. This sample has approximately 100,000 clones, with under 95% found just once. The sample consisted of peripheral blood, taken on day 0 of AZD1222 vaccination. These TCRs come from an adult in good health.

The rearrangement uses TRBV28 and TRBJ2-1, with D tentatively TRBD1 or TRBD2 (6 bases each). Trimming took off 8 bases at V and 8 bases at J, with 25 bases between the two ends. The CDR3 has 16 residues. Germline V gene data show CDR1 as MDHEN and CDR2 as SYDVKM. CDR3 coding DNA: TGTGCCAGCGGGACCGAGGGGGGCGGGTTAGGTTATGAGCAGTTCTTC. The encoded protein is CASGTEGGGLGYEQFF.

This chain connects TRBV2 to TRBJ1-1, with D unresolved. Between the trimmed V and J ends, which lost 7 bases and 4 bases, there was a span of 19 bases. CDR1 is SNHLY and CDR2 is FYNNEI in the germline V gene. The CDR3 extends over 15 amino acids. CDR3 residues: CASTLNTGKSTEAFF. The CDR3 region has the DNA TGTGCCAGCACACTAAATACGGGGAAAAGCACTGAAGCTTTCTTT. The full variable domain, in which reference TRBV2 and TRBJ1-1 provide the parts outside the CDR3, is EPEVTQTPSHQVTQMGQEVILRCVPISNHLYFYWYRQILGQKVEFLVSFYNNEISEKSEIFDDQFSVERPDGSNFTLKIRSTKLEDSAMYFCASTLNTGKSTEAFFGQGTRLTVV.

V usage is TRBV6-5 and J usage is TRBJ1-1; 9 bases align to TRBD1. V trimming: 2 bases; J trimming: 3 bases; junction bases outside the gene matches: 4. From germline, CDR1 is MNHEY and CDR2 SVGAGI. The length of the CDR3 is 15 residues. CDR3 region: CASSYNRGRDTEAFF. CDR3 nucleotides: TGTGCCAGCAGTTACAACAGGGGGCGCGACACTGAAGCTTTCTTT.

The genes are TRBV5-1 and TRBJ2-7; 7 positions agree with TRBD1. From germline, CDR1 is SGHRS and CDR2 YFSETQ. V gave up 0 bases and J gave up 3 bases; unmatched junction bases: 6. CDR3 length: 15 amino acids. In nucleotides, the CDR3 is TGCGCCAGCAGCTTGGGGGGGACAGAGAACTACGAGCAGTACTTC. It codes for CASSLGGTENYEQYF.

The chain has TRBV10-2 and TRBJ2-2; D is uncertain. Looked up from germline, CDR1 is WSHSY and CDR2 is SAAADI. Trimming cost V 4 bases and J 0 bases, with 6 bases left between them. The CDR3 is 14 amino acids. CDR3 DNA: TGCGCCAGCAGTGTAGAATCGAACACCGGGGAGCTGTTTTTT. Translated, it gives CASSVESNTGELFF.

This clone was recorded a few times. The V and J genes are TRBV25-1 and TRBJ2-1; 7 nucleotides agree with TRBD2. Unmatched junction bases numbered 3, after V lost 4 bases and J lost 3 bases. CDR1 is MGHDK, CDR2 SYGVNS, per germline. The CDR3 is 14 residues long. CDR3 DNA sequence: TGTGCCAGCAGTGTGGCGGGGGACTACAATGAGCAGTTCTTC. It yields the protein CASSVAGDYNEQFF.

This clone was counted a single time. V gene TRBV2 combines with J gene TRBJ2-6; no definite D call. The V gene lost 8 bases and the J gene lost 0 bases, with 2 bases spanning the gap. This CDR3 has 12 amino acids. Germline V CDR1 and CDR2: SNHLY, FYNNEI. This CDR3 reads CASYSGANVLTF. In DNA, the CDR3 is TGTGCCAGCTACTCTGGGGCCAACGTCCTGACTTTC.

The V call is TRBV7-8, the J call TRBJ1-2, with D possibly TRBD1 on 5 matching bases. The CDR3 covers 17 residues. CDR1 is SGHVS and CDR2 is FQNEAQ in the germline V gene. Trimming took off 0 bases at V and 1 base at J, with 15 bases between the two ends. CDR3 region: CASSLAPGTLVNYGYTF. Here the CDR3 DNA reads TGTGCCAGCAGCTTAGCACCCGGGACCCTAGTTAACTATGGCTACACCTTC. Drawing the rest from reference TRBV7-8 and TRBJ1-2, the complete variable domain is GAGVSQSPRYKVAKRGQDVALRCDPISGHVSLFWYQQALGQGPEFLTYFQNEAQLDKSGLPSDRFFAERPEGSVSTLKIQRTQQEDSAVYLCASSLAPGTLVNYGYTFGSGTRLTVV.

This clone appeared once. This chain links TRBV6-4 with TRBJ2-1; D is possibly TRBD2 (5 bases). Germline V lookup: CDR1 MRHNA, CDR2 SNTAGT. Trimming removed 5 bases from V and 8 bases from J, with 19 bases in between. There are 15 residues in the CDR3. The CDR3 is CASSQIPGYSYEQFF. The CDR3 DNA reads as TGTGCCAGCAGTCAAATTCCGGGGTATAGTTATGAGCAGTTCTTC.

The rearrangement links TRBV28 to TRBJ2-3; the D is unclear. Trimming took 2 bases from V and 2 from J, leaving 11 bases between them. This CDR3 spans 15 amino acids. CDR1 is MDHEN, CDR2 SYDVKM, per germline. CDR3 sequence: CASSLGGQITDTQYF. The CDR3 nucleotides are TGTGCCAGCAGTTTAGGTGGTCAGATCACAGATACGCAGTATTTT.

This rearrangement joins TRBV7-2 to TRBJ1-2, with D possibly TRBD1 on 5 matching bases. Per germline, CDR1 SGHTA and CDR2 FQGNSA. CDR3 length equals 12 residues. The V and J ends lost 3 bases and 8 bases respectively, with 10 bases between them. CDR3 protein: CASSFSRDGYTF. As DNA, the CDR3 is TGTGCCAGCAGCTTTAGCAGGGACGGCTACACCTTC.

This rearrangement joins TRBV6-5 to TRBJ2-1; D might be TRBD1 or TRBD2, each matching 5 bases. There are 16 residues in the CDR3. Germline V gives CDR1 MNHEY, CDR2 SVGAGI. V was clipped by 2 bases and J by 5 bases, with 16 bases between them. The CDR3 protein is CASSYRGPGPNNEQFF. The CDR3, as DNA: TGTGCCAGCAGTTACAGGGGACCGGGCCCTAACAATGAGCAGTTCTTC.

This rearrangement joins TRBV9 to TRBJ2-7; D gene uncertain. The CDR3 length is 14 residues. Germline V gene sequence: CDR1 SGDLS, CDR2 YYNGEE. Trimming shortened V by 4 bases and J by 3 bases, and 14 bases separated the two germline ends. This CDR3 reads CASSPHGDFYEQYF. The CDR3 nucleotides are TGTGCCAGCAGCCCACATGGAGACTTCTACGAGCAGTACTTC.

This clone was found a few times. The gene calls are TRBV6-5 and TRBJ2-1, with D possibly being TRBD1 (6 bases). The germline gives CDR1 MNHEY, CDR2 SVGAGI. The V and J ends lost 4 bases and 0 bases respectively, with 13 bases between them. The CDR3 consists of 16 residues. In nucleotides, the CDR3 is TGTGCCAGCAGTTGGACAGTCTCTAGCTCCTACAATGAGCAGTTCTTC. The encoded protein is CASSWTVSSSYNEQFF.